This T cell receptor (beta chain) comes out of a study of neoadjuvant anti-PD-1 for oral cavity cancer. Stated time point: after neoadjuvant nivolumab, at surgical resection. This clone turned up a few times. The repertoire was sequenced with immunoSEQ multiplex PCR; TCRdb's copy has only in-frame clones and lacks some. Of 37,000 or so clones listed, 35% to 40% are singletons. The junction had 6 bases not matched to a gene; V was cut back by 6 bases and J by 1 base. Germline V gives CDR1 SGHRS, CDR2 YFSETQ. CDR3 length equals 14 residues. The TCR sequence derives from a person between 35 and 79 years old with oral cavity squamous cell carcinoma. The source material was tumor tissue, sampled after nivolumab (anti-PD-1) treatment. The chain couples TRBV5-1 to TRBJ2-7; 8 bases map to TRBD1. This CDR3 is CASTWTGTSYEQYF. The CDR3 nucleotides are TGCGCCAGCACCTGGACAGGGACGTCCTACGAGCAGTACTTC.